This T cell receptor (beta chain) stems from a study of blood T cell repertoires in COVID-19. Study overall: The samples span acute and convalescent COVID-19 from the United States, Italy and Spain.

This CDR3 region has 14 residues. Germline values: CDR1 MNHEY, CDR2 SVGAGI. V was shortened by 6 bases and J by 2 bases, with 11 bases between the two germline ends. This table comes from immunoSEQ multiplex PCR, and its TCRdb copy is limited to in-frame clones, with some not included. The top ten hold roughly 10% of the sample, which has around 130,000 clones, around 86% seen once. The clonotype originates from a middle-aged man with active or convalescent COVID-19. The chain carries TRBV6-5 and TRBJ1-3, with D perhaps matching TRBD1 (6 bases). Sequencing used peripheral blood. In DNA form, the CDR3 reads TGTGCCAGCAGAACGACAGGTGCTGGAAACACCATATATTTT. Protein product: CASRTTGAGNTIYF.